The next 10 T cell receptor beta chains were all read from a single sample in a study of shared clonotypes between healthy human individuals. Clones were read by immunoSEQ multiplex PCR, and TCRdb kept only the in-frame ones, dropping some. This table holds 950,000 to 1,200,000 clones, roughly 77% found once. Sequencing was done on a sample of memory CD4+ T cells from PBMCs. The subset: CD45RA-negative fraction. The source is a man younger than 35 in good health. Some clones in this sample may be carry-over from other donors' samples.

The CDR3 DNA is TGTGCCAGCAGCTTGGTAGGACAGGGGACGGGCTATGGCTACACCTTC. Translating it yields CASSLVGQGTGYGYTF. V is TRBV5-6 and J is TRBJ1-2, with 9 bases aligning to TRBD1. In germline, CDR1 is SGHDT, CDR2 YYEEEE. This CDR3 region has 16 residues. Trimming took 0 bases from V and 4 from J; bases not matched to a gene: 7. The full variable domain, with the rest looked up from reference TRBV5-6 and TRBJ1-2, is DAGVTQSPTHLIKTRGQQVTLRCSPKSGHDTVSWYQQALGQGPQFIFQYYEEEERQRGNFPDRFSGHQFPNYSSELNVNALLLGDSALYLCASSLVGQGTGYGYTFGSGTRLTVV.

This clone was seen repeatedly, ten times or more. This chain's CDR3 is CASSSDGRRPGSNQPQHF. The CDR3 region has the DNA TGTGCCAGCAGCTCAGATGGGAGGAGGCCAGGGAGCAATCAGCCCCAGCATTTT. The V call is TRBV11-2, the J call TRBJ1-5; TRBD1 might be the D (5 bases). The CDR3 contains 18 residues. Between the trimmed V and J ends, which lost 4 bases and 1 base, there was a span of 20 bases. Germline V lookup: CDR1 SGHAT, CDR2 FQNNGV.

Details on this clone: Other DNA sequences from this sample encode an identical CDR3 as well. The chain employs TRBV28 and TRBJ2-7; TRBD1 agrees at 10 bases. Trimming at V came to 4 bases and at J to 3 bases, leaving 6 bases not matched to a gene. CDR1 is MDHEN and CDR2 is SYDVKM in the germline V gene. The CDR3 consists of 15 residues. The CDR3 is CASSSPGQGSYEQYF. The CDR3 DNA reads TGTGCCAGCAGTTCCCCGGGACAGGGGAGCTACGAGCAGTACTTC.

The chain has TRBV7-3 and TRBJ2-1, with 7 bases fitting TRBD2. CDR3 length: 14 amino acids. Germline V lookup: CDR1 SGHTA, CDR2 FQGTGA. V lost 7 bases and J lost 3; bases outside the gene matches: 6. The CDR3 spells CASKPGGSYNEQFF. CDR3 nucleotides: TGTGCCAGCAAACCGGGCGGGAGCTACAATGAGCAGTTCTTC.

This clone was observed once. In DNA, the CDR3 is TGTGCCAGCAGTTGGGACAGCTCTGGAAACACCATATATTTT. This sequence encodes CASSWDSSGNTIYF. The chain employs TRBV6-1 and TRBJ1-3, with TRBD1 matching over 7 bases. In germline, CDR1 is MNHNS, CDR2 SASEGT. V gave up 5 bases and J gave up 0 bases; unmatched junction bases: 1. There are 14 residues in the CDR3.

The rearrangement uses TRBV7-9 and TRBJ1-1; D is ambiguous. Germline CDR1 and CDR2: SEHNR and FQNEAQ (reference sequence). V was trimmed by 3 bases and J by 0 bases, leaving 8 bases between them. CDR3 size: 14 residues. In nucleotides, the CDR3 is TGTGCCAGCAGCTTCTGGGGTCTGAACACTGAAGCTTTCTTT. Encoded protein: CASSFWGLNTEAFF.

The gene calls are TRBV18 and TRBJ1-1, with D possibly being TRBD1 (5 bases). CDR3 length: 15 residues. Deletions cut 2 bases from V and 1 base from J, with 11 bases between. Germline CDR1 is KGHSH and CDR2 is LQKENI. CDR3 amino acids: CASSPGGGRNTEAFF. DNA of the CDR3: TGTGCCAGCTCACCAGGGGGGGGGAGGAACACTGAAGCTTTCTTT.

Here the CDR3 DNA reads TGTGCCAGCTCCCAACGGGGCGCGGGCTCACCCCTCCACTTT. Translation gives CASSQRGAGSPLHF. J is TRBJ1-6 and V is TRBV27; possible D gene TRBD1, 5 bases. The V end lost 8 bases, the J end lost 10 bases, and 18 bases lay between the germline ends. CDR3 length: 14 amino acids. Germline loops: CDR1 MNHEY, CDR2 SMNVEV (reference sequence).

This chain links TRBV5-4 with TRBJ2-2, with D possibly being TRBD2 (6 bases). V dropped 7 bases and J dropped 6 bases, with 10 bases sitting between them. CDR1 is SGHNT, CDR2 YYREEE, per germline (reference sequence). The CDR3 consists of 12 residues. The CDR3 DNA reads TGTGCCAGCCACTGGGGGGCCGGGGAGCTGTTTTTT. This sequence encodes CASHWGAGELFF.

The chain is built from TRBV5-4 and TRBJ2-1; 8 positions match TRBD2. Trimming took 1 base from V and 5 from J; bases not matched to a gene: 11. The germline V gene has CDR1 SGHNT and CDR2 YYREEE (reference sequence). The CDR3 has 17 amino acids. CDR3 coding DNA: TGTGCCAGCAGCTTGAGGGCCGGGACTAGTGTAAACAATGAGCAGTTCTTC. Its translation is CASSLRAGTSVNNEQFF.